One and the same sample provided the 26 T cell receptor beta chains below, sequenced in a study of PD-L1 blockade in urothelial cancer. Assay used: immunoSEQ multiplex PCR; TCRdb lists only in-frame clones, some missing. Of roughly 24,000 clones listed, around 91% were seen once; the top ten hold roughly 12%. Time point of the sample: peripheral blood 6 weeks after treatment start. The material was PBMCs, obtained around atezolizumab (anti-PD-L1) treatment. All receptors derive from a woman aged 60-75 years with urothelial cancer.

This sequence joins TRBV18 and TRBJ2-1; possibly TRBD1 for D (6 bases). The V end was cut by 2 bases, the J end by 10 bases, with 9 bases between. The CDR3 length is 12 residues. Per germline, CDR1 KGHSH and CDR2 LQKENI. CDR3 DNA sequence: TGTGCCAGCTCACCAATCAGGGGCGAGCAGTTCTTC. Residues: CASSPIRGEQFF.

This sequence joins TRBV2 and TRBJ2-3; a weak D match, TRBD2 (6 bases). Germline CDR1 and CDR2: SNHLY and FYNNEI. The CDR3 is 14 residues long. V lost 7 bases, J lost 0 bases, and 11 bases lay in between. In nucleotides, the CDR3 is TGTGCCAGCATGCGGGGCGTAAGCACAGATACGCAGTATTTT. It yields the protein CASMRGVSTDTQYF.

The chain is built from TRBV9 and TRBJ2-7; 7 bases agree with TRBD1. The CDR3 sequence is 15 residues long. Germline CDR1 reads SGDLS; CDR2 reads YYNGEE. The V gene end was trimmed by 4 bases and the J gene end by 2 bases; junction bases not matched to a gene: 9. DNA for the CDR3: TGTGCCAGCAGCCCTCAAGGACAGGATACCTACGAGCAGTACTTC. This translates into CASSPQGQDTYEQYF.

The chain links TRBV4-1 to TRBJ2-3; 11 nucleotides match TRBD2. V lost 1 base and J lost 0; bases outside the gene matches: 12. Germline V gene sequence: CDR1 MGHRA, CDR2 YSYEKL. The CDR3 runs to 20 residues. The CDR3 spells CASSQGSRYSGGASTDTQYF. In DNA form, the CDR3 reads TGCGCCAGCAGCCAAGGGTCCAGATATAGCGGGGGGGCTAGCACAGATACGCAGTATTTT.

The chain uses TRBV11-2 and TRBJ2-3, with 8 bases that match TRBD1. J was trimmed by 2 bases and V by 8 bases; bases with no gene match: 12. The length of the CDR3 is 16 residues. Germline V gene sequence: CDR1 SGHAT, CDR2 FQNNGV. This chain's CDR3 is CASSLRRDRHTDTQYF. For the CDR3, the DNA is TGTGCCAGCTCCCTCCGGCGGGACAGGCACACAGATACGCAGTATTTT. Filled out from reference TRBV11-2 and TRBJ2-3, the complete variable domain reads EAGVAQSPRYKIIEKRQSVAFWCNPISGHATLYWYQQILGQGPKLLIQFQNNGVVDDSQLPKDRFSAERLKGVDSTLKIQPAKLEDSAVYLCASSLRRDRHTDTQYFGPGTRLTVL.

This clone has only one observation. The chain joins TRBV4-3 to TRBJ2-1; TRBD2 matches at 9 bases. CDR3 length: 17 residues. Per germline, CDR1 LGHNA and CDR2 YSLEER. V shed 3 bases and J 8 bases; nucleotides not matched to a gene: 14. The CDR3 spells CASSHPSGPSGVYEQFF. CDR3 bases: TGCGCCAGCAGCCACCCCTCCGGGCCTAGCGGGGTTTATGAGCAGTTCTTC.

The chain couples TRBV7-3 to TRBJ2-5, with 8 nucleotides matching TRBD2. V trimming: 5 bases; J trimming: 5 bases; junction bases outside the gene matches: 10. The CDR3 covers 15 residues. Germline-derived CDR1 and CDR2 are SGHTA and FQGTGA. CDR3 region: CASSTSGLAGETQYF. Written as DNA, the CDR3 is TGTGCCAGCAGCACCTCAGGACTAGCCGGCGAGACCCAGTACTTC.

The chain couples TRBV14 to TRBJ1-3, with D unclear. Germline V gene sequence: CDR1 SGHDN, CDR2 FVKESK. V lost 9 bases, J lost 0 bases, and 6 bases lay in between. The CDR3 consists of 12 residues. The CDR3 DNA follows: TGTGCCAGTACTTTCTCTGGAAACACCATATATTTT. Amino acids: CASTFSGNTIYF.

V usage is TRBV4-1 and J usage is TRBJ2-1, with a weak D call TRBD2 (6 bases). Germline V lookup: CDR1 MGHRA, CDR2 YSYEKL. The V end was cut by 4 bases, the J end by 0 bases, with 13 bases between. The CDR3 has 16 residues. Here the CDR3 reads CASSPGLRSSYNEQFF. The CDR3 DNA sequence: TGCGCCAGCAGCCCGGGACTCAGAAGCTCCTACAATGAGCAGTTCTTC.

In DNA form, the CDR3 reads TGTGCCAGCAGTTCAGACAGGGCCTATGGCTACACCTTC. Translated, it gives CASSSDRAYGYTF. The chain has TRBV28 and TRBJ1-2, with TRBD1 matching over 7 bases. The V segment lost 4 bases and the J segment 4 bases; nucleotides outside the gene matches: 3. From germline, CDR1 is MDHEN and CDR2 SYDVKM. The CDR3 totals 13 residues.

This chain joins TRBV5-4 and TRBJ2-1; 7 bases match TRBD2. Germline values: CDR1 SGHNT, CDR2 YYREEE (reference sequence). There are 15 residues in the CDR3. J was trimmed by 6 bases and V by 3 bases; bases with no gene match: 9. CDR3: CASSSTSRPRNEQFF. The CDR3 nucleotides read TGTGCCAGCAGCTCGACTAGCCGGCCCCGCAATGAGCAGTTCTTC.

For this clone: One end of the junction fails to match germline, which may point to a read error. The chain recombines TRBV4-3 with TRBJ2-1, with unresolved D. Germline loops: CDR1 LGHNA, CDR2 YSLEER. This CDR3 comprises 14 residues. CDR3 sequence: CTSSQDLIYNEQFF. The DNA of the CDR3 is TGCACCAGCAGCCAAGATCTAATCTACAATGAGCAGTTCTTC.

The CDR3, as DNA: TGTGCCAGCAGCTTGACAGGGGGAGCCGGGGAGCTGTTTTTT. Its translation: CASSLTGGAGELFF. The chain links TRBV6-5 to TRBJ2-2; 9 bases are shared with TRBD1. This CDR3 contains 14 residues. J gave up 6 bases and V 6 bases, and 5 bases lay outside the gene matches. Looked up from germline, CDR1 is MNHEY and CDR2 is SVGAGI.

The chain employs TRBV7-9 and TRBJ2-7; TRBD2 is a possible D gene (5 bases). V gave up 3 bases and J gave up 2 bases, with 17 bases separating them. The CDR3 extends over 16 amino acids. Germline CDR1 reads SEHNR; CDR2 reads FQNEAQ (reference sequence). In nucleotides, the CDR3 is TGTGCCAGCAGCTTCGCCGAGGGATCGTCGCCCTACGAGCAGTACTTC. It encodes CASSFAEGSSPYEQYF.

The chain links TRBV27 to TRBJ2-3, with 7 bases that match TRBD2. This CDR3 has 15 amino acids. CDR1 and CDR2 (germline): MNHEY, SMNVEV (reference sequence). Trimming at V came to 6 bases and at J to 3 bases, leaving 9 bases not matched to a gene. The CDR3 nucleotides are TGTGCCAGCAGGGATGGGGAGGGCCTGACAGATACGCAGTATTTT. It specifies CASRDGEGLTDTQYF.

The rearrangement links TRBV14 to TRBJ2-5; 9 nucleotides align to TRBD1. Germline V CDR1 and CDR2: SGHDN, FVKESK. The CDR3 runs 17 residues. Trimming removed 4 bases from V and 2 bases from J; junction bases left unmatched: 11. Here the CDR3 DNA reads TGTGCCAGCAGCCCCGGCTGGGGGACAGGGAATCAAGAGACCCAGTACTTC. The encoded protein is CASSPGWGTGNQETQYF.

This chain connects TRBV9 to TRBJ1-2, with 8 bases identical to TRBD1. The CDR3 spans 12 residues. The germline V gene has CDR1 SGDLS and CDR2 YYNGEE. Trimming took 1 base from V and 13 from J; bases not matched to a gene: 6. The CDR3 DNA sequence: TGTGCCAGCAGCGTATTTGCGGGACAGGTCACCTTC. Its protein is CASSVFAGQVTF.

The chain links TRBV14 to TRBJ2-7, with D possibly being TRBD1 (5 bases). V was shortened by 4 bases and J by 3 bases, with 19 bases between the two germline ends. This CDR3 spans 16 amino acids. The germline V gene has CDR1 SGHDN and CDR2 FVKESK. The CDR3: CASSRLLGQGGYEQYF. CDR3 nucleotides: TGTGCCAGCAGCCGCCTTTTGGGCCAGGGTGGCTACGAGCAGTACTTC.

This sequence joins TRBV7-9 and TRBJ1-1, with TRBD1 as a possible D gene (5 bases). CDR3 length: 15 residues. Germline V gives CDR1 SEHNR, CDR2 FQNEAQ (reference sequence). V lost 0 bases, J lost 5 bases, and 13 bases lay in between. The DNA of the CDR3 is TGTGCCAGCAGCTTAGCGGGAGGGGAAGGGACTGAAGCTTTCTTT. It specifies CASSLAGGEGTEAFF.

The chain combines TRBV5-6 with TRBJ2-7, with TRBD1 identical over 8 bases. Germline V gene sequence: CDR1 SGHDT, CDR2 YYEEEE. Germline trimming cut 1 base from V and 3 bases from J; bases unmatched to any gene: 3. This CDR3 spans 14 amino acids. CDR3 loop: CASSLTGGNYEQYF. CDR3 in DNA: TGTGCCAGCAGCTTGACAGGGGGTAACTACGAGCAGTACTTC.

This chain links TRBV9 with TRBJ1-2; 7 bases line up with TRBD1. Unmatched junction bases numbered 10, after V lost 3 bases and J lost 2 bases. CDR1 is SGDLS and CDR2 is YYNGEE in the germline V gene. This CDR3 has 16 residues. The CDR3 loop reads CASSGETGNRNYGYTF. In DNA form, the CDR3 reads TGTGCCAGCAGCGGGGAGACAGGGAATCGGAACTATGGCTACACCTTC.

The rearrangement joins TRBV11-3 to TRBJ1-3; D possibly corresponds to TRBD1 (5 bases). Trimming took 4 bases from V and 1 from J, leaving 5 bases between them. The CDR3 covers 13 residues. From germline, CDR1 is SGHNT and CDR2 YENEEA. For the CDR3, the DNA is TGTGCCAGCAGCTCAGGGTCTGGAAACACCATATATTTT. Translated: CASSSGSGNTIYF.

The chain has TRBV10-1 and TRBJ2-3; possibly TRBD2 for D (6 bases). The length of the CDR3 is 14 residues. In germline, CDR1 is WNHNN, CDR2 SYGVQD (reference sequence). Trimming removed 7 bases from V and 5 bases from J, with 16 bases in between. CDR3 amino acids: CASNHGGGKDTQYF. In nucleotides, the CDR3 is TGCGCCAGCAATCACGGGGGAGGTAAAGATACGCAGTATTTT.

The gene calls are TRBV9 and TRBJ1-1, with D perhaps TRBD1 (5 bases). The CDR3 runs 15 residues. Trimming stripped 4 bases from V and 3 bases from J, with 16 bases between. Germline V gene data show CDR1 as SGDLS and CDR2 as YYNGEE. Written as DNA, the CDR3 is TGTGCCAGCAGCCCCCGCCCCACGGGGGACACTGAAGCTTTCTTT. It encodes CASSPRPTGDTEAFF. Full variable domain (missing parts from reference TRBV9 and TRBJ1-1): DSGVTQTPKHLITATGQRVTLRCSPRSGDLSVYWYQQSLDQGLQFLIQYYNGEERAKGNILERFSAQQFPDLHSELNLSSLELGDSALYFCASSPRPTGDTEAFFGQGTRLTVV.

J is TRBJ2-7 and V is TRBV4-3, with D maybe TRBD2 (5 bases). The ends were cut back, 0 bases at V and 5 bases at J, with 14 bases in the middle. The CDR3 sequence is 15 residues long. The germline gives CDR1 LGHNA, CDR2 YSLEER. The CDR3 region has the DNA TGCGCCAGCAGCCAAGATGGCCGGGGTGGTCACGAGCAGTACTTC. This codes for CASSQDGRGGHEQYF.

The rearrangement uses TRBV19 and TRBJ1-4, with D perhaps matching TRBD1 (6 bases). The CDR3 has 16 amino acids. Germline V gene data show CDR1 as LNHDA and CDR2 as SQIVND (reference sequence). The ends were cut back, 4 bases at V and 8 bases at J, with 20 bases in the middle. The CDR3 DNA is TGTGCCAGTAGTACCTCGACAGGCAGGGGCGGAGAAAAACTGTTTTTT. As protein: CASSTSTGRGGEKLFF.